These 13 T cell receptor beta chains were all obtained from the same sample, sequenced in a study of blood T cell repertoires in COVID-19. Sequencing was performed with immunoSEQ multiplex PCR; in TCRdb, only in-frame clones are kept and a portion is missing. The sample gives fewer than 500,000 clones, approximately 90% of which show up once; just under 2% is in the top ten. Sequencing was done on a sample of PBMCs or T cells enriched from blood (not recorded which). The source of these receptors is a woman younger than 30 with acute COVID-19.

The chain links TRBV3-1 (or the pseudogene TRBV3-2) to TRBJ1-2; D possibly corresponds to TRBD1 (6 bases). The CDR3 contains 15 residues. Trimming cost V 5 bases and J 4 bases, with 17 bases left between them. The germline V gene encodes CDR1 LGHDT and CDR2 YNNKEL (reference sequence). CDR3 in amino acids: CASSENLGQSYGYTF. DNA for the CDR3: TGTGCCAGCAGCGAGAACCTCGGACAGAGCTATGGCTACACCTTC.

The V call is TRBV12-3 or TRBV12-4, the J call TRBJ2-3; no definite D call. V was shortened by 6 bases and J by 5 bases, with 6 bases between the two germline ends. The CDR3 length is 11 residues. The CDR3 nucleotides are TGTGCCAGCAGCTTCTTAGATACGCAGTATTTT. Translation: CASSFLDTQYF.

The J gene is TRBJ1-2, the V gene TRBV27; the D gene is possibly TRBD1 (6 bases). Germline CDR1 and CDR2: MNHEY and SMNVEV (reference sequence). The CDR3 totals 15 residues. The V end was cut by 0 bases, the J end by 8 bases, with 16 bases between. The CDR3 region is CASSLSGQSTRGYTF. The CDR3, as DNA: TGTGCCAGCAGTTTATCAGGACAGTCTACCCGCGGCTACACCTTC.

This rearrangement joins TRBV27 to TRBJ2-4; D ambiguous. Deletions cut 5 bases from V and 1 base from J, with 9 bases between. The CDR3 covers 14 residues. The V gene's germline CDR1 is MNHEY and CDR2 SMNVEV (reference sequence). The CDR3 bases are TGTGCCAGCAGTCCGAGGCGGGCCAAAAACATTCAGTACTTC. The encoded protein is CASSPRRAKNIQYF.

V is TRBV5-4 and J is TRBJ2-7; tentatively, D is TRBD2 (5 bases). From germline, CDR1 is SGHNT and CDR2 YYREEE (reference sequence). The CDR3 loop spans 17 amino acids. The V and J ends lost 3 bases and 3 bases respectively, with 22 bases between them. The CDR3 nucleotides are TGTGCCAGCAGCTCTACCGTTTTGGGGAGATTCCTCTACGAGCAGTACTTC. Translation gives CASSSTVLGRFLYEQYF.

The CDR3 nucleotides are TGTGCCAGTAGTATAGGGAGGGGGCAGGCTGAAGCTTTCTTT. This sequence encodes CASSIGRGQAEAFF. The V and J genes are TRBV19 and TRBJ1-1; 7 nucleotides align to TRBD1. The CDR3 extends over 14 amino acids. Unmatched junction bases numbered 5, after V lost 1 base and J lost 6 bases. Germline lookup yields CDR1 LNHDA and CDR2 SQIVND (reference sequence).

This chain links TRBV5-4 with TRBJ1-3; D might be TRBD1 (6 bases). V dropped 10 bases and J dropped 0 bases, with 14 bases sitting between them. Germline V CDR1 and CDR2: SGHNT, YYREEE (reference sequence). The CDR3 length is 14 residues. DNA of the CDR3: TGTGCCGCAGGACAGATTAACTCTGGAAACACCATATATTTT. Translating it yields CAAGQINSGNTIYF.

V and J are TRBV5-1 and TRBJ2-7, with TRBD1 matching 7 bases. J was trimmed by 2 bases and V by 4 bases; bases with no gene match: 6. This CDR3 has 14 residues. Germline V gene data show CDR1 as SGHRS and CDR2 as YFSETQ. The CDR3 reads CASSGTTGTYEQYF. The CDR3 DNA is TGCGCCAGCAGCGGAACGACAGGGACCTACGAGCAGTACTTC.

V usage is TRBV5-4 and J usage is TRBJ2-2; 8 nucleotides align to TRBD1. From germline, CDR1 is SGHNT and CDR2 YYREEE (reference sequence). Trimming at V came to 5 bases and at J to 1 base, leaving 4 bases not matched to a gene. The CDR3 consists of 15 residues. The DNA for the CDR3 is TGTGCCAGCAGAACGACAGGGGTGAACACCGGGGAGCTGTTTTTT. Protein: CASRTTGVNTGELFF.

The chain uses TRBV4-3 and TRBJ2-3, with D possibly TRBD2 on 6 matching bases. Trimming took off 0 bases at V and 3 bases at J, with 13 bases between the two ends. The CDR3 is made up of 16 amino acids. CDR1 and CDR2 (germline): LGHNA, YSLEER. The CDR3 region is CASSQEAGWDTDTQYF. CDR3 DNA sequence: TGCGCCAGCAGCCAAGAGGCGGGGTGGGATACAGATACGCAGTATTTT.

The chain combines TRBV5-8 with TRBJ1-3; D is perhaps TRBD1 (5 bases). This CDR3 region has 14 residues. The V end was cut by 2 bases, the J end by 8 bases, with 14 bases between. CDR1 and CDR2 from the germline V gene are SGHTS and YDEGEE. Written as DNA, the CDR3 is TGTGCCAGCAGCTTCCCAGGGAGGGAGGACACCATATATTTT. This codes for CASSFPGREDTIYF.

The CDR3 DNA follows: TGTGCCAGCAGCCCGCTAGCCTCTGGAAACACCATATATTTT. It specifies CASSPLASGNTIYF. The chain has TRBV7-2 and TRBJ1-3; D is unresolved. This CDR3 has 14 residues. The V end was cut by 5 bases, the J end by 0 bases, with 8 bases between. Germline CDR1 reads SGHTA; CDR2 reads FQGNSA.

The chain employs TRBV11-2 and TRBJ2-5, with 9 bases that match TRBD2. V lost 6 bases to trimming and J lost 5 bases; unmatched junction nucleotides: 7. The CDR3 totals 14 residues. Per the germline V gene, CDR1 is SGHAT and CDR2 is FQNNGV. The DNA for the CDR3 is TGTGCCAGCAGAATAGCGGGAGTGGGGGAGACCCAGTACTTC. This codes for CASRIAGVGETQYF.